This is a list of T cell receptor beta chains from one sample in a study of shared clonotypes between healthy human individuals. Assay: immunoSEQ multiplex PCR; the TCRdb copy retains only in-frame clones and omits some. The data hold 2 million to 2.5 million clones, with 90% to 96% observed a single time. The sequencing input was naive CD4+ T cells sorted from blood. These receptors were taken from a man aged 18 to 30 in good health. CDR3s include the opening cysteine and the closing phenylalanine or tryptophan. The order of the fields is clone size, D gene, V gene, J gene, CDR3 length, CDR3 DNA, CDR3 protein. A D gene is named only where the DNA matches it firmly. Clone size is given for some rows only: seen once, a few or many times, or a class if the clone is expanded.

abundance: -; d_gene: TRBD2; v_gene: TRBV5-4; j_gene: TRBJ2-3; len: 17; CDR3nt: TGTGCCAGCAGCTCCTCATTCGGCGGGAGAGCGGGAGATACGCAGTATTTT; CDR3aa: CASSSSFGGRAGDTQYF
abundance: -; d_gene: -; v_gene: TRBV5-4; j_gene: TRBJ2-3; len: 14; CDR3nt: TGTGCCAGCAGCGTTAGCGGCCTCACAGATACGCAGTATTTT; CDR3aa: CASSVSGLTDTQYF
abundance: -; d_gene: TRBD2; v_gene: TRBV7-9; j_gene: TRBJ2-7; len: 15; CDR3nt: TGTGCCAGCAGCTTTACTAGCGGGATTTCCTACGAGCAGTACTTC; CDR3aa: CASSFTSGISYEQYF
abundance: -; d_gene: TRBD1; v_gene: TRBV28; j_gene: TRBJ2-7; len: 12; CDR3nt: TGTGCCAGCAGCATAAAATCAGACAGGGAGTCCTTC; CDR3aa: CASSIKSDRESF
abundance: -; d_gene: TRBD1; v_gene: TRBV5-1; j_gene: TRBJ1-6; len: 15; CDR3nt: TGCGCCAGCAGCTTAACCGGGACAGAATCTTCACCCCTCCACTTT; CDR3aa: CASSLTGTESSPLHF
abundance: -; d_gene: -; v_gene: TRBV27; j_gene: TRBJ1-2; len: 15; CDR3nt: TGTGCCAGCAGTTTAAGGTGGGGCAGAGGGCCAGGCTACACCTTC; CDR3aa: CASSLRWGRGPGYTF
abundance: -; d_gene: TRBD2; v_gene: TRBV5-1; j_gene: TRBJ2-7; len: 14; CDR3nt: TGCGCCAGTACTGTAGCGGGAGGGCCCTACGAGCAGTACTTC; CDR3aa: CASTVAGGPYEQYF
abundance: -; d_gene: -; v_gene: TRBV15; j_gene: TRBJ1-5; len: 14; CDR3nt: TGTGCCACCAGCAGAGATCCCTTCAATCAGCCCCAGCATTTT; CDR3aa: CATSRDPFNQPQHF
abundance: -; d_gene: -; v_gene: TRBV4-1; j_gene: TRBJ1-4; len: 15; CDR3nt: TGCGCCAGCAGCCAAGTATGGGTTACGGAAGAAAAACTGTTTTTT; CDR3aa: CASSQVWVTEEKLFF
abundance: -; d_gene: -; v_gene: TRBV5-1; j_gene: TRBJ2-4; len: 13; CDR3nt: TGCGCCAGCAGCTTGGGCGGAGGGAACATTCAGTACTTC; CDR3aa: CASSLGGGNIQYF
abundance: -; d_gene: -; v_gene: TRBV27; j_gene: TRBJ2-5; len: 15; CDR3nt: TGTGCCAGCAGTGTCTTTCGGACGGATCAAGAGACCCAGTACTTC; CDR3aa: CASSVFRTDQETQYF
abundance: -; d_gene: -; v_gene: TRBV2; j_gene: TRBJ1-1; len: 13; CDR3nt: TGTGCCAGCAGTTTACAGGAGAACACTGAAGCTTTCTTT; CDR3aa: CASSLQENTEAFF
abundance: -; d_gene: TRBD2; v_gene: TRBV7-7; j_gene: TRBJ2-2; len: 15; CDR3nt: TGTGCTAGCAGCGTGACTAGCGGGGGAACCGGGGAGCTGTTTTTT; CDR3aa: CASSVTSGGTGELFF
abundance: -; d_gene: -; v_gene: TRBV5-4; j_gene: TRBJ1-1; len: 12; CDR3nt: TGTGCCAGCAGCACCCGGGGTACTGAAGCTTTCTTT; CDR3aa: CASSTRGTEAFF
abundance: -; d_gene: TRBD1; v_gene: TRBV5-5; j_gene: TRBJ1-6; len: 15; CDR3nt: TGTGCCAGCAGCTACGGGACAGGGAATAATTCACCCCTCCACTTT; CDR3aa: CASSYGTGNNSPLHF
abundance: -; d_gene: -; v_gene: TRBV11-3; j_gene: TRBJ2-1; len: 11; CDR3nt: TGTGCCAGCAGCTTAGGTCATGAGCAGTTCTTC; CDR3aa: CASSLGHEQFF
abundance: -; d_gene: -; v_gene: TRBV19; j_gene: TRBJ1-6; len: 13; CDR3nt: TGTGCCACCCGACAGGTCTATAATTCACCCCTCCACTTT; CDR3aa: CATRQVYNSPLHF
abundance: -; d_gene: -; v_gene: TRBV25-1; j_gene: TRBJ2-1; len: 11; CDR3nt: TGTGCCAGCCGTATGTGGAATGAGCAGTTCTTC; CDR3aa: CASRMWNEQFF
abundance: -; d_gene: -; v_gene: TRBV12-5; j_gene: TRBJ1-1; len: 15; CDR3nt: TGTGCTAGTGGTTTGGGCCGAGGCGTCCCCGCTGAAGCTTTCTTT; CDR3aa: CASGLGRGVPAEAFF
abundance: -; d_gene: TRBD2; v_gene: TRBV10-3; j_gene: TRBJ2-1; len: 15; CDR3nt: TGTGCCATCAGTGAGTCGGGACTAGGAGGGGGTGAGCAGTTCTTC; CDR3aa: CAISESGLGGGEQFF
abundance: once; d_gene: TRBD1; v_gene: TRBV18; j_gene: TRBJ2-7; len: 16; CDR3nt: TGTGCCAGCTCACCTCCTAGACTTACAGGGGCCTACGAGCAGTACTTC; CDR3aa: CASSPPRLTGAYEQYF
abundance: -; d_gene: TRBD1; v_gene: TRBV12-5; j_gene: TRBJ1-6; len: 15; CDR3nt: TGTGCTAGTGGTTCCGGACAGGTCTATAATTCACCCCTCCACTTT; CDR3aa: CASGSGQVYNSPLHF
abundance: -; d_gene: -; v_gene: TRBV2; j_gene: TRBJ1-4; len: 15; CDR3nt: TGTGCCAGCAGTGATCCCGGGACGGCTAATGAAAAACTGTTTTTT; CDR3aa: CASSDPGTANEKLFF
abundance: -; d_gene: -; v_gene: TRBV12-2; j_gene: TRBJ2-7; len: 13; CDR3nt: TGTGCAAAGGTAGCGGGAGAGGAAGACGAGCAGTACTTC; CDR3aa: CAKVAGEEDEQYF
abundance: -; d_gene: -; v_gene: TRBV19; j_gene: TRBJ2-7; len: 15; CDR3nt: TGTGCCAGTAGTATAATGGGAACCGACTCCTACGAGCAGTACTTC; CDR3aa: CASSIMGTDSYEQYF
abundance: -; d_gene: TRBD1; v_gene: TRBV10-3; j_gene: TRBJ1-2; len: 13; CDR3nt: TGTGCCATCAGTGGGACAGGGTTCGATGGCTACACCTTC; CDR3aa: CAISGTGFDGYTF
abundance: -; d_gene: -; v_gene: TRBV30; j_gene: TRBJ2-1; len: 13; CDR3nt: TGTGCCTGGAGTGGAACTAGCAAATCTGAGCAGTTCTTC; CDR3aa: CAWSGTSKSEQFF
abundance: -; d_gene: TRBD1; v_gene: TRBV5-3; j_gene: TRBJ1-2; len: 12; CDR3nt: TGTGCCAGAAGCCAGGGGGGAGATGGCTACACCTTC; CDR3aa: CARSQGGDGYTF
abundance: once; d_gene: -; v_gene: TRBV5-6; j_gene: TRBJ2-7; len: 12; CDR3nt: TGTGCCAGCAGCCGAAAACTAACAGAGCAGTACTTC; CDR3aa: CASSRKLTEQYF
abundance: -; d_gene: -; v_gene: TRBV6-5; j_gene: TRBJ1-5; len: 13; CDR3nt: TGTGCCAGCAGTTACGACTCTATTCAGCCCCAGCATTTT; CDR3aa: CASSYDSIQPQHF
abundance: -; d_gene: TRBD2; v_gene: TRBV7-9; j_gene: TRBJ2-7; len: 15; CDR3nt: TGTGCCAGCAGCTTAGGTAGCGGGCCACCGTACGAGCAGTACTTC; CDR3aa: CASSLGSGPPYEQYF
abundance: -; d_gene: -; v_gene: TRBV5-1; j_gene: TRBJ1-5; len: 13; CDR3nt: TGCGCCAGCAGCTTGGAGAGGAATCAGCCCCAGCATTTT; CDR3aa: CASSLERNQPQHF
abundance: -; d_gene: -; v_gene: TRBV28; j_gene: TRBJ2-1; len: 15; CDR3nt: TGTGCCAGCAGAAAAACCCGTGGCAGCCACAATGAGCAGTTCTTC; CDR3aa: CASRKTRGSHNEQFF
abundance: -; d_gene: -; v_gene: TRBV15; j_gene: TRBJ2-7; len: 11; CDR3nt: TGTGCCACCAGCCCTGCGTACGAGCAGTACTTC; CDR3aa: CATSPAYEQYF
abundance: -; d_gene: -; v_gene: TRBV25-1; j_gene: TRBJ2-5; len: 11; CDR3nt: TGTGCCAGCAGCCAAAAAGAGACCCAGTACTTC; CDR3aa: CASSQKETQYF
abundance: -; d_gene: TRBD2; v_gene: TRBV7-9; j_gene: TRBJ2-1; len: 17; CDR3nt: TGTGCCAGCAGGGAAGACAGGGGAGGACTAGCGGGGCCCGGGGAGTTCTTC; CDR3aa: CASREDRGGLAGPGEFF
abundance: -; d_gene: -; v_gene: TRBV9; j_gene: TRBJ1-3; len: 16; CDR3nt: TGTGCCAGCAGCGTAGGGTCCCAGGGAGTTGGAAACACCATATATTTT; CDR3aa: CASSVGSQGVGNTIYF
abundance: -; d_gene: -; v_gene: TRBV10-3; j_gene: TRBJ2-1; len: 15; CDR3nt: TGTGCCATCACCCCTACAAATCCGGCCGGAGGGGAGCAGTTCTTC; CDR3aa: CAITPTNPAGGEQFF
abundance: -; d_gene: -; v_gene: TRBV5-4; j_gene: TRBJ1-6; len: 17; CDR3nt: TGTGCCAGCAGCTCAATCTCACAGGGATCAAATAATTCACCCCTCCACTTT; CDR3aa: CASSSISQGSNNSPLHF
abundance: -; d_gene: -; v_gene: TRBV5-1; j_gene: TRBJ1-2; len: 14; CDR3nt: TGCGCCAGCAGCTTGGCTCGGGAGGGATATGGCTACACCTTC; CDR3aa: CASSLAREGYGYTF
abundance: -; d_gene: TRBD1; v_gene: TRBV7-6; j_gene: TRBJ1-4; len: 16; CDR3nt: TGTGCCAGCAGCGAGCGAAGGGACAGGGTGAATGAAAAACTGTTTTTT; CDR3aa: CASSERRDRVNEKLFF
abundance: -; d_gene: -; v_gene: TRBV25-1; j_gene: TRBJ2-2; len: 12; CDR3nt: TGTGCCAGCAGTGAATCACGCGGGGAGCTGTTTTTT; CDR3aa: CASSESRGELFF
abundance: -; d_gene: -; v_gene: TRBV12-5; j_gene: TRBJ2-7; len: 12; CDR3nt: TGTGCTAGTGCCTCACGGTGGTACGAGCAGTACTTC; CDR3aa: CASASRWYEQYF
abundance: -; d_gene: TRBD1; v_gene: TRBV18; j_gene: TRBJ1-4; len: 15; CDR3nt: TGTGCCAGCTCACTAGCCGGGACAGAAAATGAAAAACTGTTTTTT; CDR3aa: CASSLAGTENEKLFF
abundance: -; d_gene: -; v_gene: TRBV4-1; j_gene: TRBJ1-4; len: 15; CDR3nt: TGCGCCAGCAGCCAAGGACTAGGGTCATTCGAAAAACTGTTTTTT; CDR3aa: CASSQGLGSFEKLFF